This T cell receptor beta chain is from a study of blood T cell repertoires in COVID-19. Looking at the study overall: PBMCs, B-cell-depleted T cells, or T cells provided the cDNA or gDNA that made up the material.

The data were produced by immunoSEQ multiplex PCR, yet TCRdb's version contains in-frame clones alone and is incomplete. The sample consists of 200,000 to 300,000 clones, roughly 84% of them appearing once. This clone was seen a handful of times. V was pared by 1 base and J by 4 bases, with 7 bases of the junction left unmatched. The CDR3 spans 16 residues. Germline values: CDR1 SGHAT, CDR2 FQNNGV. The clonotype originates from a woman aged 40 to 50 who had recovered from COVID-19. Sequencing was carried out using peripheral blood. The rearrangement links TRBV11-2 to TRBJ1-1; 9 positions agree with TRBD1. In nucleotides, the CDR3 is TGTGCCAGCAGCTTAGCACAGGGGGCTTTCGCCACTGAAGCTTTCTTT. Residues: CASSLAQGAFATEAFF.